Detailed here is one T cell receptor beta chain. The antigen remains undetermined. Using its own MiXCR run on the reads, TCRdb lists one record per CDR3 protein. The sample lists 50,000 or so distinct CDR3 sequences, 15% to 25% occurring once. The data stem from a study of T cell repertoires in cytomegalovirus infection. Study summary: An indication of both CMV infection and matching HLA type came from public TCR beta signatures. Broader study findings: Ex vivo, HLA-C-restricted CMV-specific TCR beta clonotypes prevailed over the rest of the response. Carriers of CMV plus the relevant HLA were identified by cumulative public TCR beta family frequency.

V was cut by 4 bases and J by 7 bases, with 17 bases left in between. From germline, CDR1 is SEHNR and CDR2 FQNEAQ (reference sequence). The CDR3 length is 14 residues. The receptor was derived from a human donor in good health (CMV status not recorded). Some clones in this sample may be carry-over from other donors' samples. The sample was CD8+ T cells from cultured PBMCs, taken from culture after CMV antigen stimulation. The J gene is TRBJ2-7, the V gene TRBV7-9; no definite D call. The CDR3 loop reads CASSYKGRVDEQYF. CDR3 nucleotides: TGTGCCAGCAGCTATAAGGGCCGAGTGGATGAGCAGTACTTC. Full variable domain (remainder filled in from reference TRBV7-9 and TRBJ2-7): DTGVSQNPRHKITKRGQNVTFRCDPISEHNRLYWYRQTLGQGPEFLTYFQNEAQLEKSRLLSDRFSAERPKGSFSTLEIQRTEQGDSAMYLCASSYKGRVDEQYFGPGTRLTVT.